This T cell receptor (beta chain) was documented in a study of PD-L1 blockade in urothelial cancer. Study information: Researchers looked at the blood 3 weeks (second dose) and 6 weeks after treatment began.

Method: immunoSEQ multiplex PCR; TCRdb's copy keeps in-frame clones and lacks some. Among about 43,000 clones, around 89% were seen once, and the ten largest hold 13% to 15%. Overall study results and limits: Having blood TCR clonality under the median before treatment predicted better survival.

Points on this clone: Its target is unknown.

Trimming cost V 4 bases and J 2 bases; bases outside gene matches: 7. Germline lookup yields CDR1 LNHDA and CDR2 SQIVND (reference sequence). This CDR3 region has 17 residues. This clonotype was sampled from a woman aged 55-69 years with urothelial cancer. The sample was PBMCs, taken around atezolizumab (anti-PD-L1) treatment. The rearrangement uses TRBV19 and TRBJ2-1; 11 bases map to TRBD2. The CDR3 here is CASSTFTSGRPYNEQFF. CDR3 nucleotide sequence: TGTGCCAGTAGTACCTTCACTAGCGGGAGACCCTACAATGAGCAGTTCTTC.